Presented here are 31 T cell receptor beta chains from one specimen sequenced in a study of blood T cells in healthy people across ages. PCR was performed a second time for roughly 7 to 12 cycles using a sample-barcoded 5' primer and a J-beta primer mix. TCRdb recomputed calls from the 5' RACE reads with MiXCR, one row per CDR3 protein. The repertoire holds fewer than 1,200,000 distinct CDR3 sequences, almost 25% seen once, with less than 0.75% in the top ten. The same sample was also studied in work on T cells of mothers and their children.

The specimen sequenced was blood. Source of these receptors: a girl under 10 years old in good health.

This clonotype was observed many times. The chain has TRBV28 and TRBJ2-7, with no clear D. Germline CDR1 and CDR2: MDHEN and SYDVKM. V dropped 3 bases and J dropped 0 bases, with 6 bases sitting between them. This CDR3 has 13 amino acids. CDR3 in amino acids: CASSLYSSYEQYF. The CDR3 nucleotides are TGTGCCAGCAGTTTGTATAGCTCCTACGAGCAGTACTTC.

This clonotype appeared a few times. The V call is TRBV4-3, the J call TRBJ2-2, with TRBD1 as a possible D gene (5 bases). V was pared by 2 bases and J by 1 base, with 5 bases between. This CDR3 is built from 14 residues. Per the germline V gene, CDR1 is LGHNA and CDR2 is YSLEER. The CDR3 DNA is TGCGCCAGCAGCCAACAGGGGAACACCGGGGAGCTGTTTTTT. It codes for CASSQQGNTGELFF.

The chain carries TRBV11-2 and TRBJ2-1; 11 bases fit TRBD1. This CDR3 spans 16 amino acids. CDR1 and CDR2 (germline): SGHAT, FQNNGV. V lost 5 bases and J lost 3; bases outside the gene matches: 6. Here the CDR3 DNA reads TGTGCCAGCAGCAATTGGGGGACAGGGGGCTACAATGAGCAGTTCTTC. This encodes CASSNWGTGGYNEQFF.

The rearrangement uses TRBV5-5 and TRBJ2-7, with D uncertain. The CDR3 extends over 15 amino acids. Between the trimmed V and J ends, which lost 0 bases and 2 bases, there was a span of 12 bases. Germline CDR1 is SGHKS and CDR2 is YYEKEE (reference sequence). CDR3 sequence: CASSLDTPAAYEQYF. CDR3 in DNA: TGTGCCAGCAGCTTGGACACTCCGGCCGCCTACGAGCAGTACTTC.

The CDR3 bases are TGTGCCAGCAGCTCTACGGACGGCCAAATGGAGCAGTTCTTC. This codes for CASSSTDGQMEQFF. This rearrangement joins TRBV7-9 to TRBJ2-1; no reliable D call. Germline-derived CDR1 and CDR2 are SEHNR and FQNEAQ (reference sequence). The ends were cut back, 4 bases at V and 10 bases at J, with 17 bases in the middle. There are 14 residues in the CDR3.

CDR3 sequence: CASSSDTVEQYF. For the CDR3, the DNA is TGTGCCAGCAGCTCCGACACGGTCGAGCAGTACTTC. This chain joins TRBV7-9 and TRBJ2-7, with D uncertain. This CDR3 is built from 12 residues. The ends were cut back, 4 bases at V and 6 bases at J, with 10 bases in the middle. Germline assignment: CDR1 SEHNR and CDR2 FQNEAQ (reference sequence). The full variable domain, with the rest looked up from reference TRBV7-9 and TRBJ2-7, is DTGVSQNPRHKITKRGQNVTFRCDPISEHNRLYWYRQTLGQGPEFLTYFQNEAQLEKSRLLSDRFSAERPKGSFSTLEIQRTEQGDSAMYLCASSSDTVEQYFGPGTRLTVT.

This clonotype was counted only a few times. The CDR3 DNA reads TGCGCCAGCAGCCAAGATAGTAGGGGGCCCCAAGAGACCCAGTACTTC. It is translated as CASSQDSRGPQETQYF. This chain joins TRBV4-3 and TRBJ2-5; 7 bases fit TRBD1. The junction had 5 bases not matched to a gene; V was cut back by 0 bases and J by 1 base. The CDR3 consists of 16 residues. Per the germline V gene, CDR1 is LGHNA and CDR2 is YSLEER.

The V gene is TRBV7-3, the J gene TRBJ1-2; D might be TRBD1 (5 bases). CDR3 length: 13 residues. From germline, CDR1 is SGHTA and CDR2 FQGTGA. V lost 3 bases, J lost 8 bases, and 13 bases lay in between. The DNA of the CDR3 is TGTGCCAGCAGCTTTGGGGACTTTGGGGGCTACACCTTC. Residues: CASSFGDFGGYTF.

The J gene is TRBJ2-5, the V gene TRBV29-1, with D maybe TRBD2 (6 bases). V lost 7 bases and J 5 bases, leaving 17 bases between the germline ends. Looked up from germline, CDR1 is SQVTM and CDR2 is ANQGSEA. The length of the CDR3 is 13 residues. The CDR3 coding sequence is TGCAGCGCCGGGGGACGGGCGAGGGAGACCCAGTACTTC. This codes for CSAGGRARETQYF.

The V and J genes are TRBV7-8 and TRBJ2-1, with D uncertain. Trimming left V 2 bases short and J 5 bases short, with 13 bases between. Per the germline V gene, CDR1 is SGHVS and CDR2 is FQNEAQ. There are 15 residues in the CDR3. The CDR3 nucleotides are TGTGCCAGCAGCTTATTCAGCGTCAGCCACAATGAGCAGTTCTTC. Its translation is CASSLFSVSHNEQFF.

V gene TRBV7-9 combines with J gene TRBJ2-5, with a weak D call TRBD1 (6 bases). Germline V lookup: CDR1 SEHNR, CDR2 FQNEAQ (reference sequence). V gave up 8 bases and J gave up 5 bases, with 18 bases separating them. There are 14 residues in the CDR3. CDR3 sequence reads: CASGPGTRWETQYF. CDR3 sequence (DNA): TGTGCCAGCGGGCCCGGGACACGGTGGGAGACCCAGTACTTC.

The rearrangement links TRBV28 to TRBJ2-7; TRBD1 matches 8 bases. J lost 6 bases, V lost 6 bases, and 10 bases had no gene match. Germline CDR1 and CDR2: MDHEN and SYDVKM. The CDR3 runs to 14 residues. CDR3 in amino acids: CASSIDGQGSEQYF. CDR3 nucleotides: TGTGCCAGCAGCATTGATGGACAGGGAAGCGAGCAGTACTTC. Looking up the rest from reference TRBV28 and TRBJ2-7 gives the full variable domain: DVKVTQSSRYLVKRTGEKVFLECVQDMDHENMFWYRQDPGLGLRLIYFSYDVKMKEKGDIPEGYSVSREKKERFSLILESASTNQTSMYLCASSIDGQGSEQYFGPGTRLTVT.

The rearrangement links TRBV9 to TRBJ2-3; 9 bases map to TRBD1. CDR1 and CDR2 (germline): SGDLS, YYNGEE. CDR3 length equals 15 residues. The ends lost 6 bases at V and 4 bases at J; junction bases unmatched: 9. CDR3: CASKPGTGSPDTQYF. In DNA, the CDR3 is TGTGCCAGCAAACCCGGGACAGGGAGCCCAGATACGCAGTATTTT.

The sample holds a few counts of this clonotype. In DNA form, the CDR3 reads TGCAGTGCTAGACTGGACTCCAGGGCCCAGTACTTC. Its translation: CSARLDSRAQYF. This sequence joins TRBV20-1 and TRBJ2-5; D might be TRBD1 or TRBD2, each matching 5 bases. The V gene lost 2 bases and the J gene lost 9 bases, with 13 bases spanning the gap. Germline V gene data show CDR1 as DFQATT and CDR2 as SNEGSKA (reference sequence). This CDR3 region has 12 residues.

This clonotype has just a few counts. V gene TRBV7-6 combines with J gene TRBJ2-1; D not resolved. Trimming removed 5 bases at V and 9 bases at J, with 11 bases between. The germline V gene has CDR1 SGHVS and CDR2 FNYEAQ. CDR3 size: 12 residues. The CDR3 nucleotides are TGTGCCAGCAGCCATAGGACCGTTGAGCAGTTCTTC. It yields the protein CASSHRTVEQFF.

The gene calls are TRBV20-1 and TRBJ2-3, with D perhaps TRBD1 (5 bases). Germline V gene data show CDR1 as DFQATT and CDR2 as SNEGSKA (reference sequence). The length of the CDR3 is 13 residues. V lost 6 bases to trimming and J lost 0 bases, with 10 bases between them. The CDR3 is CSAPDTSTDTQYF. The CDR3 coding sequence is TGCAGTGCCCCGGACACAAGCACAGATACGCAGTATTTT.

J is TRBJ2-5 and V is TRBV28; perhaps TRBD1 as D (6 bases). The J call may not be correct, given that the DNA end is closer to TRBJ2-7. The CDR3 has 15 amino acids. Germline assignment: CDR1 MDHEN and CDR2 SYDVKM. The CDR3 DNA sequence: TGTGCCAGCAGTTCCCAGACGGGACAAAATCACGAGCAGTACTTC. Amino acids: CASSSQTGQNHEQYF.

This clonotype was seen a handful of times. The chain uses TRBV20-1 and TRBJ2-7, with D perhaps TRBD1 (6 bases). CDR1 and CDR2 (germline): DFQATT, SNEGSKA (reference sequence). The V gene lost 3 bases and the J gene lost 2 bases, with 14 bases spanning the gap. The CDR3 is 14 residues long. CDR3 bases: TGCAGTGCTAGTTGGCAGGGGATAACCTACGAGCAGTACTTC. Its translation is CSASWQGITYEQYF.

This clonotype was counted a few times. This may stem from a read error, because a much larger clone lies one nucleotide away. The gene calls are TRBV5-1 and TRBJ2-7; 8 bases align to TRBD1. V lost 3 bases and J lost 0; bases outside the gene matches: 5. The CDR3 is 15 residues long. Germline lookup yields CDR1 SGHRS and CDR2 YFSETQ. The CDR3 protein is CASSSIGQGSYEQYF. The CDR3 DNA reads as TGCGCCAGCAGCTCGATTGGACAGGGCTCCTACGAGCAGTACTTC.

The table lists this clonotype with a few counts. The chain carries TRBV24-1 and TRBJ2-4; no clear D. The V end lost 4 bases, the J end lost 6 bases, and 18 bases lay between the germline ends. This CDR3 region has 16 residues. Germline V lookup: CDR1 KGHDR, CDR2 SFDVKD. The CDR3 DNA is TGTGCCACCAGTGACCCCCGCTCAGGACGGATAAACATTCAGTACTTC. Protein: CATSDPRSGRINIQYF.

V is TRBV5-1 and J is TRBJ1-4, with 9 bases fitting TRBD1. CDR3 length: 15 residues. Germline CDR1 is SGHRS and CDR2 is YFSETQ. The J segment lost 6 bases and the V segment lost 4 bases, leaving 7 bases of the junction unmatched. The CDR3 coding sequence is TGCGCCAGCAGCACGCCGACAGGGGGAGATGAAAAACTGTTTTTT. Its protein is CASSTPTGGDEKLFF.

This clonotype was detected a few times. The V call is TRBV10-3, the J call TRBJ1-2; D unresolved. Germline V gene lookup returns CDR1 ENHRY and CDR2 SYGVKD. With 6 bases removed from V and 2 bases from J, the gap between germline ends came to 19 bases. The CDR3 sequence is 16 residues long. The DNA of the CDR3 is TGTGCCATCAGCGAGACCAATCGACTGACGAACTATGGCTACACCTTC. Protein sequence: CAISETNRLTNYGYTF.

The table lists this clonotype with a count of one. This rearrangement joins TRBV6-5 to TRBJ2-1; 7 bases are shared with TRBD1. The CDR3 is 15 amino acids. The trim removed 6 bases at V and 0 bases at J, leaving 5 bases unmatched. The germline gives CDR1 MNHEY, CDR2 SVGAGI. For the CDR3, the DNA is TGTGCCAGCAGACAACAGGGGAGCTCCTACAATGAGCAGTTCTTC. This encodes CASRQQGSSYNEQFF.

The chain is built from TRBV6-2 or TRBV6-3 and TRBJ2-1; 11 positions match TRBD2. Trimming removed 1 base from V and 2 bases from J; junction bases left unmatched: 4. Germline V gene lookup returns CDR1 MNHEY and CDR2 SVGEGT. This CDR3 contains 17 residues. The CDR3 spells CASSYLLAGGTYNEQFF. Written as DNA, the CDR3 is TGTGCCAGCAGTTACTTATTAGCGGGAGGGACCTACAATGAGCAGTTCTTC.

This clonotype was observed a handful of times. The genes are TRBV27 and TRBJ1-2; tentative D call: TRBD1 (6 bases). The CDR3 is made up of 11 amino acids. The germline V gene encodes CDR1 MNHEY and CDR2 SMNVEV (reference sequence). The CDR3 is CSTLGATGYTF. CDR3 nucleotides: TGTAGCACCTTGGGGGCGACGGGCTACACCTTC.

V gene TRBV7-9 combines with J gene TRBJ2-5; 12 positions agree with TRBD2. The end of the DNA aligns better with TRBJ2-1, so the J call may be wrong. The CDR3 is made up of 16 amino acids. Germline loops: CDR1 SEHNR, CDR2 FQNEAQ (reference sequence). The CDR3 nucleotides are TGTGCCAGCAGCTTAATCCGACTAGCGGGAGAAAATGAGCAGTTCTTC. The encoded protein is CASSLIRLAGENEQFF.

This clonotype was seen a handful of times. The chain is built from TRBV27 and TRBJ2-5; TRBD1 matches at 8 bases. The DNA end is more similar to TRBJ2-1, so the J call may be wrong. Germline-derived CDR1 and CDR2 are MNHEY and SMNVEV (reference sequence). The CDR3 totals 14 residues. Written as DNA, the CDR3 is TGTGCCAGCAGTGACCGGGACAGGCCCAATGAGCAGTTCTTC. This gives the protein CASSDRDRPNEQFF.

CDR3 sequence reads: CASTTSGSGQETQYF. The CDR3 nucleotides are TGTGCCAGCACGACTAGCGGGAGTGGGCAAGAGACCCAGTACTTC. This chain joins TRBV19 and TRBJ2-5, with TRBD2 matching 12 bases. V was clipped by 9 bases and J by 2 bases; unmatched bases: 7. The CDR3 contains 15 residues. The germline CDR1 and CDR2 sequences are LNHDA and SQIVND (reference sequence). The whole variable domain, remainder taken from reference TRBV19 and TRBJ2-5, is DGGITQSPKYLFRKEGQNVTLSCEQNLNHDAMYWYRQDPGQGLRLIYYSQIVNDFQKGDIAEGYSVSREKKESFPLTVTSAQKNPTAFYLCASTTSGSGQETQYFGPGTRLLVL.

V is TRBV6-1 and J is TRBJ1-5; the D gene is possibly TRBD1 (5 bases). The ends were cut back, 6 bases at V and 2 bases at J, with 23 bases in the middle. Germline V CDR1 and CDR2: MNHNS, SASEGT. The CDR3 length is 18 residues. CDR3 sequence reads: CASSTMGPGIFGNQPQHF. CDR3 DNA sequence: TGTGCCAGCAGCACCATGGGGCCGGGGATCTTCGGCAATCAGCCCCAGCATTTT.

In this sample, this clonotype turned up once. The chain carries TRBV2 and TRBJ2-3; 8 bases are a match to TRBD1. CDR3 length: 15 amino acids. Germline V gene sequence: CDR1 SNHLY, CDR2 FYNNEI. Trimming cost V 9 bases and J 3 bases; bases outside gene matches: 11. The CDR3 sequence is CARLGQGRATDTQYF. The CDR3 nucleotides read TGTGCCAGACTAGGACAGGGAAGGGCTACAGATACGCAGTATTTT.

This clonotype was counted a few times. The chain joins TRBV6-2 or TRBV6-3 to TRBJ2-5; D is undetermined. The J call is uncertain, as TRBJ2-7 better fits the DNA end. This CDR3 contains 15 residues. Germline-derived CDR1 and CDR2 are MNHEY and SVGEGT. CDR3 residues: CASSYGSAETYEQYF. The CDR3 nucleotides are TGTGCCAGCAGTTACGGGTCGGCGGAGACCTACGAGCAGTACTTC.